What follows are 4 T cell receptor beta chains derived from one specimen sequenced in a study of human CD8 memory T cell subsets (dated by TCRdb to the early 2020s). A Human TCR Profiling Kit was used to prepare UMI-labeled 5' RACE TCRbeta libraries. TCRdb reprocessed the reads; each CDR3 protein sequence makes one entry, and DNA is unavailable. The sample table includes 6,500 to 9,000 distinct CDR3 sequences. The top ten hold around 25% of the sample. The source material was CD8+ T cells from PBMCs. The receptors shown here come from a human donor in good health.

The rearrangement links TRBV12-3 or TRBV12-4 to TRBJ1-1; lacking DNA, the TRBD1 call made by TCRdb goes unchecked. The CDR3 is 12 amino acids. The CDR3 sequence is CASIGGYTEAFF.

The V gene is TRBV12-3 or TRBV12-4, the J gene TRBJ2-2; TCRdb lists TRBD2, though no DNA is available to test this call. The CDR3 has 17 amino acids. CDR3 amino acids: CASSLVTSGGNTGELFF.

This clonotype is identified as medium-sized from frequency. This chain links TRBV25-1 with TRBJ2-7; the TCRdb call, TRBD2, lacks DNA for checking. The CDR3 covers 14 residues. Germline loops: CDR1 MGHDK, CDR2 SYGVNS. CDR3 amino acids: CASSESGLSYEQYF.

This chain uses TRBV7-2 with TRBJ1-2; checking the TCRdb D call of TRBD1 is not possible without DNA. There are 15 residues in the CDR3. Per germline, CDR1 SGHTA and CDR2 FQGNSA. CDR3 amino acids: CASSPRTGGDYGYTF.